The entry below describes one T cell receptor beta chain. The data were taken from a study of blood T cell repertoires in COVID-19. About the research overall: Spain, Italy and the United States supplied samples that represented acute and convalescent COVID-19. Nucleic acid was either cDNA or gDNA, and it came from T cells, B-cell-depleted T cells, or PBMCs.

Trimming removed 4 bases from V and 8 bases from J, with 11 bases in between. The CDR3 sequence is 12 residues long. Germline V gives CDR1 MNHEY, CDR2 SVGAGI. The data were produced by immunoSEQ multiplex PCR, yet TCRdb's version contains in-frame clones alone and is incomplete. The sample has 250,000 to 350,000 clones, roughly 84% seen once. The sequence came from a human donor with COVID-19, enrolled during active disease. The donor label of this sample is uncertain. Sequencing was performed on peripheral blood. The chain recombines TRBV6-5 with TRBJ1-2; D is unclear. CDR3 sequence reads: CASSSPLGGYTF. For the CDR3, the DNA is TGTGCCAGCAGTTCCCCCCTTGGCGGCTACACCTTC.